The subject of this entry is one T cell receptor (beta chain). This specimen comes from a study of shared clonotypes between healthy human individuals. Measured with immunoSEQ multiplex PCR; TCRdb has only the in-frame clones, and not every one. The sample carries roughly 1,000,000 clones, more than 75% recorded once. The CDR3 totals 14 residues. Germline V gene data show CDR1 as SGHRS and CDR2 as YFSETQ. With 4 bases removed from V and 0 bases from J, the gap between germline ends came to 10 bases. The chain combines TRBV5-1 with TRBJ1-1, with D hard to call. Sequencing was done on a sample of memory CD4+ T cells from PBMCs. Subset given: CD45RA-negative fraction. This receptor was identified in a man between 18 and 29 years old in good health. Some clones in this sample may be carry-over from other donors' samples. This chain's CDR3 is CASSIDGLNTEAFF. The CDR3 nucleotides are TGCGCCAGCAGCATCGACGGTTTGAACACTGAAGCTTTCTTT.